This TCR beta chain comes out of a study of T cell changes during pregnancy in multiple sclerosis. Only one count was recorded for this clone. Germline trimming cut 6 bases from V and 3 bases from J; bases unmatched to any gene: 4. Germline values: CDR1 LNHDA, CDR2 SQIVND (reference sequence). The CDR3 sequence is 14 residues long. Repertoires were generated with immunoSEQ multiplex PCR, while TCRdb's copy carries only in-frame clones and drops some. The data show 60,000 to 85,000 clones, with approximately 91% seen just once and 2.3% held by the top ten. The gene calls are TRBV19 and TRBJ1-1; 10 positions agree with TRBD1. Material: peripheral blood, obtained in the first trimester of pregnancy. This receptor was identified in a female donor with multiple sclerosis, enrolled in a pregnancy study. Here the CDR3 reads CASRGTGAYTEAFF. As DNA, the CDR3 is TGTGCCAGTAGAGGGACAGGGGCGTACACTGAAGCTTTCTTT.